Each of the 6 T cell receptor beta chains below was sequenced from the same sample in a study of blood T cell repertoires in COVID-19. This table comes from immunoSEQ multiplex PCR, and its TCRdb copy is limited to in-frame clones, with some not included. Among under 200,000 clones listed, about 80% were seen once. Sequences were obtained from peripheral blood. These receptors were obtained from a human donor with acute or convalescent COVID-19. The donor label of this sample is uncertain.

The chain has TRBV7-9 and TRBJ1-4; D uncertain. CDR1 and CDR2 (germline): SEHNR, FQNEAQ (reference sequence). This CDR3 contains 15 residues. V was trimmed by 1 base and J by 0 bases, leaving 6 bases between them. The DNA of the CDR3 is TGTGCCAGCAGCTTAGAGAGTGCAACTAATGAAAAACTGTTTTTT. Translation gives CASSLESATNEKLFF.

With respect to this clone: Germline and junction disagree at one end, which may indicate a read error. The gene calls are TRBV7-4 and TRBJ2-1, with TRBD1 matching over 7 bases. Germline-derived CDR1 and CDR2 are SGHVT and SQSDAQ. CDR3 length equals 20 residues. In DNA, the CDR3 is TGTGCCAGCGGCTTCTCCCCCTCGGGACAGAAAGTCCCCCCCTGGAATGAGCAGTTCTTC. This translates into CASGFSPSGQKVPPWNEQFF.

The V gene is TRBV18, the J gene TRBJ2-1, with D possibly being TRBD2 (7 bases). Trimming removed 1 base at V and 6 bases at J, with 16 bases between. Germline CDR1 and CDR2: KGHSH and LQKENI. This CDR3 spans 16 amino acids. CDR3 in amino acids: CASSPQQGGASNEQFF. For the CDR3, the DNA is TGTGCCAGCTCACCACAGCAAGGGGGGGCCTCCAATGAGCAGTTCTTC.

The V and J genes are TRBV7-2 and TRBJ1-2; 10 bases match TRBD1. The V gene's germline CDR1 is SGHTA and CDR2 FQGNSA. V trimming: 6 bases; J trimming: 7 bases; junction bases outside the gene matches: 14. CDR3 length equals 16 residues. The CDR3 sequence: CASSLGRIGQGGGYTF. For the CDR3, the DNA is TGTGCCAGCAGTTTGGGGAGAATCGGACAGGGGGGTGGCTACACCTTC.

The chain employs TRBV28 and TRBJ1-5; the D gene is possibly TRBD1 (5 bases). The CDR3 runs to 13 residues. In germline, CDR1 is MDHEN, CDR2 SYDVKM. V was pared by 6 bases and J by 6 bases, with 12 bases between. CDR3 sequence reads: CASRDRASQPQHF. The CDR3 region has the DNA TGTGCCAGCAGAGACAGAGCCAGTCAGCCCCAGCATTTT.

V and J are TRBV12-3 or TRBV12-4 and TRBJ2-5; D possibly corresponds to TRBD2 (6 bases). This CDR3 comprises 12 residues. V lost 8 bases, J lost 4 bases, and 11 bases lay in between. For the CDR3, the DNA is TGTGCCAGCCTGAGGAGGGGAGAGACCCAGTACTTC. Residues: CASLRRGETQYF.